This T cell receptor beta chain was profiled in a study of graft-versus-host responses after intestinal transplantation. TCRdb keeps only in-frame clones here, not all; method: immunoSEQ multiplex PCR. Of approximately 90,000 clones in the sample, about 90% were seen once. General study results and limits: Allograft clonal ratios (graft-versus-host to host-versus-graft) were high in patients who had graft-donor T cell macrochimerism. Present in recipient marrow, GvH clones included some that appeared first in ileum or blood.

As concerns this clone: What it recognizes is unknown.

The sequenced sample was unstimulated CD8+ T cells sorted from spleen or lymph node cells, obtained before transplant. This sequence was found in a human donor who was the organ donor for an intestinal transplant.

The CDR3 region has the DNA TGTGCCAGCAGTTTAAGTAGCGGGGAGACACAGACCCAGTACTTC. Residues: CASSLSSGETQTQYF. The V gene is TRBV27, the J gene TRBJ2-5; the match to TRBD2 covers 8 bases. The germline V gene encodes CDR1 MNHEY and CDR2 SMNVEV (reference sequence). CDR3 length: 15 amino acids. With 2 bases clipped from V and 6 bases from J, the junction kept 8 bases outside the gene matches.